Following are 19 T cell receptor beta chains from one sample sequenced in a study of shared clonotypes between healthy human individuals. CD45RO-negative, CCR7-selected cells formed the naive CD8 fraction, which excluded terminally differentiated effector memory CD45RA+ cells. The method was immunoSEQ multiplex PCR; TCRdb's version includes in-frame clones alone and lacks a portion of them. The table records millions of clones, about 95% of them present only once. The material sequenced was naive CD8+ T cells sorted from blood. These receptor sequences come from a man aged 18 to 35 in good health.

The rearrangement links TRBV10-1 to TRBJ1-2, with 10 bases aligning to TRBD1. The trim removed 6 bases at V and 2 bases at J, leaving 3 bases unmatched. The germline V gene encodes CDR1 WNHNN and CDR2 SYGVQD (reference sequence). CDR3 length equals 14 residues. The CDR3 nucleotides read TGCGCCAGCAGATTGGGACAGGGGAACTATGGCTACACCTTC. Protein: CASRLGQGNYGYTF.

A few counts support this clone. This CDR3 reads CASSPPISGRNSPLHF. The DNA for the CDR3 is TGTGCCAGCTCACCACCCATCAGTGGACGTAATTCACCCCTCCACTTT. The chain combines TRBV18 with TRBJ1-6; no firm D call. The ends were cut back, 0 bases at V and 6 bases at J, with 12 bases in the middle. The CDR3 is 16 residues long. Per germline, CDR1 KGHSH and CDR2 LQKENI.

This chain joins TRBV13 and TRBJ2-3; TRBD2 might be the D (6 bases). Germline CDR1 PRHDT, CDR2 FYEKMQ (reference sequence). V shed 4 bases and J shed 2 bases, with 19 bases lying between them. The CDR3 has 17 residues. CDR3 in DNA: TGTGCCAGCAGCTCCTCCCTCGCGGGACCCGACACAGATACGCAGTATTTT. Protein sequence: CASSSSLAGPDTDTQYF.

The V gene is TRBV9, the J gene TRBJ2-7; 8 bases are shared with TRBD1. In germline, CDR1 is SGDLS, CDR2 YYNGEE. Trimming removed 0 bases from V and 5 bases from J; junction bases left unmatched: 7. The CDR3 is 15 residues long. The CDR3 is CASSVDGQGSHEQYF. The CDR3 DNA reads TGTGCCAGCAGCGTAGACGGACAGGGATCCCACGAGCAGTACTTC.

As for this clone: This same CDR3 is encoded by further DNA sequences in the sample. The gene calls are TRBV11-2 and TRBJ2-5; 8 positions match TRBD1. The CDR3 sequence is 14 residues long. CDR1 is SGHAT, CDR2 FQNNGV, per germline. V lost 1 base and J lost 5; bases outside the gene matches: 3. CDR3 protein: CASSLGTGKETQYF. DNA of the CDR3: TGTGCCAGCAGCTTAGGGACAGGGAAGGAGACCCAGTACTTC. Drawing the rest from reference TRBV11-2 and TRBJ2-5, the complete variable domain is EAGVAQSPRYKIIEKRQSVAFWCNPISGHATLYWYQQILGQGPKLLIQFQNNGVVDDSQLPKDRFSAERLKGVDSTLKIQPAKLEDSAVYLCASSLGTGKETQYFGPGTRLLVL.

The V call is TRBV5-6, the J call TRBJ2-3; D is ambiguous. Germline V gene data show CDR1 as SGHDT and CDR2 as YYEEEE. CDR3 length: 16 amino acids. V was trimmed by 0 bases and J by 4 bases, leaving 15 bases between them. The DNA of the CDR3 is TGTGCCAGCAGCTTGGACACGGCTTCTGTTCCAGATACGCAGTATTTT. Translated, it gives CASSLDTASVPDTQYF.

The genes are TRBV30 and TRBJ2-3, with TRBD2 matching 8 bases. Germline V gives CDR1 GTSNPN, CDR2 SVGIG (reference sequence). The CDR3 runs 15 residues. Trimming took 5 bases from V and 0 from J; bases not matched to a gene: 7. This CDR3 is CAWGAGGASTDTQYF. The CDR3 DNA follows: TGTGCCTGGGGTGCGGGGGGTGCTAGCACAGATACGCAGTATTTT. Variable domain in full (rest from reference TRBV30 and TRBJ2-3): SQTIHQWPATLVQPVGSPLSLECTVEGTSNPNLYWYRQAAGRGLQLLFYSVGIGQISSEVPQNLSASRPQDRQFILSSKKLLLSDSGFYLCAWGAGGASTDTQYFGPGTRLTVL.

The genes are TRBV29-1 and TRBJ2-7; D call uncertain. Looked up from germline, CDR1 is SQVTM and CDR2 is ANQGSEA. The CDR3 is 15 residues long. The V end lost 4 bases, the J end lost 2 bases, and 18 bases lay between the germline ends. The CDR3 reads CSVVSGSRSTYEQYF. In DNA form, the CDR3 reads TGCAGCGTTGTATCGGGTTCCAGGTCCACCTACGAGCAGTACTTC.

V is TRBV5-6 and J is TRBJ1-5; TRBD1 is a possible D gene (5 bases). Germline V gene sequence: CDR1 SGHDT, CDR2 YYEEEE. The CDR3 has 17 amino acids. Trimming took off 6 bases at V and 0 bases at J, with 19 bases between the two ends. CDR3 sequence: CASTLLRDGHSNQPQHF. In DNA, the CDR3 is TGTGCCAGCACTTTGCTCCGGGACGGACATAGCAATCAGCCCCAGCATTTT.

This clone was found once. This rearrangement joins TRBV4-3 to TRBJ2-1; 7 bases are a match to TRBD2. The CDR3 has 16 amino acids. The ends lost 3 bases at V and 3 bases at J; junction bases unmatched: 8. The germline V gene encodes CDR1 LGHNA and CDR2 YSLEER. CDR3 sequence reads: CASSHSLAERYNEQFF. DNA of the CDR3: TGCGCCAGCAGCCACAGCCTAGCGGAGCGCTACAATGAGCAGTTCTTC.

The V and J genes are TRBV5-1 and TRBJ1-1; tentatively, D is TRBD1 (6 bases). This CDR3 has 15 residues. With 1 base removed from V and 6 bases from J, the gap between germline ends came to 16 bases. Germline lookup yields CDR1 SGHRS and CDR2 YFSETQ. CDR3 residues: CASSLFRGRAPEAFF. The CDR3 DNA sequence: TGCGCCAGCAGCTTGTTCAGGGGCCGGGCTCCTGAAGCTTTCTTT. Supplemented by reference TRBV5-1 and TRBJ1-1, the full variable domain reads KAGVTQTPRYLIKTRGQQVTLSCSPISGHRSVSWYQQTPGQGLQFLFEYFSETQRNKGNFPGRFSGRQFSNSRSEMNVSTLELGDSALYLCASSLFRGRAPEAFFGQGTRLTVV.

The chain is built from TRBV4-1 and TRBJ2-7, with a possible D match to TRBD2 (7 bases). V was pared by 1 base and J by 3 bases, with 13 bases between. CDR1 is MGHRA, CDR2 YSYEKL, per germline. The CDR3 consists of 15 residues. CDR3 DNA: TGCGCCAGCAGCCAAGCTTACAGGGAGGGCTACGAGCAGTACTTC. Encoded protein: CASSQAYREGYEQYF.

The rearrangement uses TRBV6-1 and TRBJ2-3, with D perhaps TRBD1 (5 bases). The CDR3 is 15 residues long. V lost 2 bases to trimming and J lost 0 bases, with 9 bases between them. Germline CDR1 and CDR2: MNHNS and SASEGT. The CDR3 sequence: CASSERPGSTDTQYF. The CDR3 DNA reads as TGTGCCAGCAGTGAACGGCCAGGGAGCACAGATACGCAGTATTTT.

The chain combines TRBV9 with TRBJ2-5; 9 nucleotides agree with TRBD1. Germline V gene data show CDR1 as SGDLS and CDR2 as YYNGEE. This CDR3 spans 16 amino acids. Losses at the gene ends were 4 bases for V and 5 bases for J; bases not matched to a gene: 12. The CDR3 here is CASSKPGTGFAETQYF. The CDR3 coding sequence is TGTGCCAGCAGCAAGCCCGGGACAGGGTTCGCGGAGACCCAGTACTTC.

V gene TRBV10-2 combines with J gene TRBJ2-5; tentatively, D is TRBD2 (7 bases). CDR1 WSHSY and CDR2 SAAADI come from the germline V gene. V lost 2 bases and J 9 bases, leaving 22 bases between the germline ends. CDR3 length equals 16 residues. The CDR3 region is CASSEVIGGPQNPQYF. The CDR3 DNA reads TGCGCCAGCAGTGAGGTTATCGGGGGGCCCCAAAATCCCCAGTACTTC.

This clone was recorded once. The V gene is TRBV4-1, the J gene TRBJ2-6, with a possible D match to TRBD1 (7 bases). V gave up 0 bases and J gave up 0 bases, with 21 bases separating them. CDR3 length: 21 amino acids. From germline, CDR1 is MGHRA and CDR2 YSYEKL. Written as DNA, the CDR3 is TGCGCCAGCAGCCAAGATAATTCGCAGGGGGGAATACGCTCTGGGGCCAACGTCCTGACTTTC. Protein sequence: CASSQDNSQGGIRSGANVLTF.

The V call is TRBV21-1, the J call TRBJ2-2; TRBD1, as called in the table, went unchecked against the DNA. TRBV21-1 corresponds to a pseudogene. CDR3 length: 16 amino acids. Here the CDR3 reads CASIGQGMLDTGELFF. CDR3 coding DNA: TGTGCCAGCATAGGGCAGGGGATGTTGGACACCGGGGAGCTGTTTTTT.

The chain links TRBV9 to TRBJ1-4, with 11 bases lining up with TRBD1. Germline-derived CDR1 and CDR2 are SGDLS and YYNGEE. The CDR3 extends over 16 amino acids. The V segment lost 2 bases and the J segment 2 bases; nucleotides outside the gene matches: 2. In DNA, the CDR3 is TGTGCCAGCAGCGTTGGGACAGGGGGTACTAATGAAAAACTGTTTTTT. Its protein is CASSVGTGGTNEKLFF.

This sequence joins TRBV13 and TRBJ2-7; a weak D match, TRBD1 (6 bases). V was trimmed by 5 bases and J by 1 base, leaving 9 bases between them. CDR3 length: 13 amino acids. Germline V lookup: CDR1 PRHDT, CDR2 FYEKMQ (reference sequence). DNA for the CDR3: TGTGCCAGCAGCAACAGGGAGTCCTACGAGCAGTACTTC. Translation: CASSNRESYEQYF.